The entry that follows covers one T cell receptor beta chain sequence. This specimen comes from a study of blood T cell repertoires in COVID-19. V gave up 5 bases and J gave up 12 bases, with 20 bases separating them. The CDR3 runs to 13 residues. The germline V gene has CDR1 SGHAT and CDR2 FQNNGV. Which cohort a participant joined came from the clinical history participants gave. Using immunoSEQ multiplex PCR, the repertoire was profiled, and TCRdb retains in-frame clones only, with some absent. Among under 300,000 clones listed, 88% were seen once. This sequence joins TRBV11-2 and TRBJ2-7, with D unresolved. Sequenced: PBMCs or T cells enriched from blood (not recorded which). This TCR derives from a woman aged 40 to 55 who had been exposed to COVID-19. DNA of the CDR3: TGTGCCAGCAGCGCCCTGGTAGTCCTCTACCGGTACTTC. This translates into CASSALVVLYRYF.